Below are 18 T cell receptor beta chains sequenced from a single sample in a study of blood T cell repertoires in COVID-19. Sequenced by immunoSEQ multiplex PCR; TCRdb stores in-frame clones only, minus some. This sample has roughly 280,000 clones; around 89% occur once, and the top ten carry 2% to 3%. The sample was PBMCs or T cells enriched from blood (not recorded which). These receptors were obtained from a woman between 18 and 29 years old who had recovered from COVID-19.

This clone showed up just a few times. The chain has TRBV27 and TRBJ1-2; 11 nucleotides line up with TRBD1. Trimming cost V 4 bases and J 7 bases; bases outside gene matches: 5. CDR3 length equals 14 residues. Germline V CDR1 and CDR2: MNHEY, SMNVEV (reference sequence). Here the CDR3 reads CASSSGQGVFGYTF. The CDR3 nucleotides read TGTGCCAGCAGTTCGGGACAGGGGGTTTTTGGCTACACCTTC.

The chain combines TRBV5-1 with TRBJ2-1, with TRBD2 matching 8 bases. The CDR3 loop spans 16 amino acids. Losses at the gene ends were 4 bases for V and 0 bases for J; bases not matched to a gene: 6. In germline, CDR1 is SGHRS, CDR2 YFSETQ. CDR3 in amino acids: CASSLPGTSSYNEQFF. In DNA form, the CDR3 reads TGCGCCAGCAGCCTTCCCGGGACTAGCTCCTACAATGAGCAGTTCTTC.

The chain has TRBV10-3 and TRBJ1-1; the D is unclear. Between the trimmed V and J ends, which lost 6 bases and 1 base, there was a span of 12 bases. The CDR3 has 14 residues. Germline CDR1 and CDR2: ENHRY and SYGVKD. CDR3: CAISTTTANTEAFF. CDR3 sequence (DNA): TGTGCCATCAGCACAACAACAGCGAACACTGAAGCTTTCTTT.

The chain recombines TRBV9 with TRBJ1-6; a weak D match, TRBD1 (6 bases). Germline V gene lookup returns CDR1 SGDLS and CDR2 YYNGEE. V lost 3 bases and J lost 6, with 10 bases in between. This CDR3 has 14 residues. For the CDR3, the DNA is TGTGCCAGCAGCGACGGACAGTTTAATTCACCCCTCCACTTT. This translates into CASSDGQFNSPLHF.

This chain joins TRBV9 and TRBJ1-4; 9 bases agree with TRBD1. V was pared by 3 bases and J by 8 bases, with 14 bases of the junction left unmatched. The germline gives CDR1 SGDLS, CDR2 YYNGEE. CDR3 length equals 17 residues. The CDR3 reads CASSAAKTGGSLEKLFF. The CDR3 region has the DNA TGTGCCAGCAGCGCGGCGAAGACAGGGGGGTCGTTAGAAAAACTGTTTTTT.

J is TRBJ2-3 and V is TRBV5-1; 10 bases fit TRBD2. Germline CDR1 is SGHRS and CDR2 is YFSETQ. This CDR3 has 15 amino acids. Trimming removed 3 bases from V and 5 bases from J; junction bases left unmatched: 6. CDR3 amino acids: CASSSSGGAGDTQYF. CDR3 in DNA: TGCGCCAGCAGCTCGAGCGGGGGGGCTGGAGATACGCAGTATTTT.

The chain is built from TRBV9 and TRBJ2-1, with TRBD2 matching over 11 bases. Germline V CDR1 and CDR2: SGDLS, YYNGEE. The ends lost 2 bases at V and 5 bases at J; junction bases unmatched: 3. The CDR3 contains 15 residues. CDR3 sequence reads: CASSVLAGGHNEQFF. CDR3 nucleotides: TGTGCCAGCAGCGTTCTAGCGGGGGGTCACAATGAGCAGTTCTTC.

The J gene is TRBJ1-3, the V gene TRBV10-3, with TRBD1 matching 9 bases. This CDR3 comprises 15 residues. V was pared by 8 bases and J by 1 base, with 6 bases of the junction left unmatched. Germline assignment: CDR1 ENHRY and CDR2 SYGVKD. The chain's CDR3 is CAIGTGSNSGNTIYF. The CDR3 DNA is TGTGCCATCGGGACAGGGAGTAATTCTGGAAACACCATATATTTT.

This chain joins TRBV3-1 (or the pseudogene TRBV3-2) and TRBJ2-1, with 12 positions matching TRBD2. The CDR3 spans 16 residues. V was pared by 2 bases and J by 9 bases, with 8 bases of the junction left unmatched. Germline CDR1 is LGHDT and CDR2 is YNNKEL (reference sequence). CDR3 DNA sequence: TGTGCCAGCAGCCAACTAACTAGCGGGGGGCCAGTTGAGCAGTTCTTC. As protein: CASSQLTSGGPVEQFF.

The DNA of the CDR3 is TGTGCCAGCAGCTTGGAACAGTTAAATTCACCCCTCCACTTT. It codes for CASSLEQLNSPLHF. The chain employs TRBV5-6 and TRBJ1-6, with D hard to call. CDR3 size: 14 residues. Trimming took off 0 bases at V and 7 bases at J, with 8 bases between the two ends. Germline V gene data show CDR1 as SGHDT and CDR2 as YYEEEE.

This clone has just a few counts. The rearrangement uses TRBV18 and TRBJ1-3; D ambiguous. CDR1 and CDR2 from the germline V gene are KGHSH and LQKENI. Trimming stripped 2 bases from V and 4 bases from J, with 12 bases between. The CDR3 is 15 amino acids. The CDR3 reads CASSPEAVRGNTIYF. The CDR3 bases are TGTGCCAGCTCACCAGAGGCGGTCCGAGGAAACACCATATATTTT.

The chain recombines TRBV9 with TRBJ1-1; D is undetermined. With 4 bases removed from V and 7 bases from J, the gap between germline ends came to 14 bases. Germline loops: CDR1 SGDLS, CDR2 YYNGEE. This CDR3 comprises 13 residues. For the CDR3, the DNA is TGTGCCAGCAGCCCCCTTCGGGAAAATGAAGCTTTCTTT. It encodes CASSPLRENEAFF.

This rearrangement joins TRBV5-1 to TRBJ2-5, with TRBD2 as a possible D gene (5 bases). The CDR3 length is 17 residues. Per germline, CDR1 SGHRS and CDR2 YFSETQ. Between the trimmed V and J ends, which lost 4 bases and 5 bases, there was a span of 24 bases. For the CDR3, the DNA is TGCGCCAGCAGCCTGTCGCCTAGCCAGATCTTCGGGGAGACCCAGTACTTC. This gives the protein CASSLSPSQIFGETQYF. Complete variable domain (other parts from reference TRBV5-1 and TRBJ2-5): KAGVTQTPRYLIKTRGQQVTLSCSPISGHRSVSWYQQTPGQGLQFLFEYFSETQRNKGNFPGRFSGRQFSNSRSEMNVSTLELGDSALYLCASSLSPSQIFGETQYFGPGTRLLVL.

This chain joins TRBV13 and TRBJ1-1; D call uncertain. Trimming pared 5 bases from V and 1 base from J, leaving 8 bases between. The length of the CDR3 is 13 residues. Germline assignment: CDR1 PRHDT and CDR2 FYEKMQ (reference sequence). CDR3 sequence (DNA): TGTGCCAGCAGCCTCGACAAGAACACTGAAGCTTTCTTT. Protein product: CASSLDKNTEAFF. Variable domain in full (rest from reference TRBV13 and TRBJ1-1): AAGVIQSPRHLIKEKRETATLKCYPIPRHDTVYWYQQGPGQDPQFLISFYEKMQSDKGSIPDRFSAQQFSDYHSELNMSSLELGDSALYFCASSLDKNTEAFFGQGTRLTVV.

V and J are TRBV9 and TRBJ2-5; 7 bases align to TRBD2. The CDR3 extends over 14 amino acids. J gave up 4 bases and V 0 bases, and 3 bases lay outside the gene matches. CDR1 is SGDLS, CDR2 YYNGEE, per germline. The CDR3 DNA reads as TGTGCCAGCAGCGTAGGATCTAGCGGAGAGACCCAGTACTTC. This encodes CASSVGSSGETQYF.

This chain uses TRBV7-2 with TRBJ1-1; D is unresolved. Germline-derived CDR1 and CDR2 are SGHTA and FQGNSA. The CDR3 is 12 amino acids. Trimming took 2 bases from V and 9 from J, leaving 10 bases between them. This chain's CDR3 is CASSLFSQQAFF. As DNA, the CDR3 is TGTGCCAGCAGCTTATTCTCACAACAAGCTTTCTTT.

This chain uses TRBV21-1 with TRBJ1-2; whether TRBD1, the table's D call, matches the DNA was not checked. TRBV21-1 is a pseudogene. The CDR3 is made up of 12 amino acids. CDR3 in DNA: TGTGCCAGGGAAGGACAGGGTCATGGCTACACCTTC. Protein sequence: CAREGQGHGYTF.

This clone has just a few counts. This chain uses TRBV19 with TRBJ1-4; D gene unclear. V shed 5 bases and J shed 4 bases, with 11 bases lying between them. The CDR3 spans 14 residues. Germline-derived CDR1 and CDR2 are LNHDA and SQIVND (reference sequence). CDR3 DNA sequence: TGTGCCAGTAGTGCGACGGCGGGTAATGAAAAACTGTTTTTT. Translated: CASSATAGNEKLFF.